This T cell receptor (beta chain) emerged from a study of cytomegalovirus exposure and HLA in healthy donors. A remark on this clone: Its antigen is unknown.

Overall study findings and caveats: Rates of TCR association differed by HLA locus in a later analysis, with DRB1 highest and HLA-C lowest. A reported reduction in N-insertions relative to the roughly 700-donor mean was seen in an Asian-associated ancestry cluster in a later analysis.

Primers included in the PCR were 60 Vbeta and 13 Jbeta primers. Profiling relied on immunoSEQ multiplex PCR, and the TCRdb table lists in-frame clones only, not all of them. The table shows about 150,000 clones, with around 73% occurring only once. The source is a woman aged 18-29 years in good health and CMV-seronegative. The specimen sequenced was PBMCs.

CDR3 sequence: CASSGWTGYNSPLHF. The CDR3 nucleotides read TGTGCCAGCAGTGGGTGGACAGGATATAATTCACCCCTCCACTTT. The rearrangement links TRBV6-5 to TRBJ1-6; 7 nucleotides line up with TRBD1. The CDR3 consists of 15 residues. The germline CDR1 and CDR2 sequences are MNHEY and SVGAGI. The junction had 5 bases not matched to a gene; V was cut back by 5 bases and J by 4 bases.